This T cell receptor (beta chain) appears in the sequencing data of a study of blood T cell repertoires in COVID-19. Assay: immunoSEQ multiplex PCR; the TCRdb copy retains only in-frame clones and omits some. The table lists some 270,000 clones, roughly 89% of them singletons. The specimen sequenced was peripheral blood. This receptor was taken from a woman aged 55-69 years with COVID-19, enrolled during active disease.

Written as DNA, the CDR3 is TGCAGCGTACTAGGGTTCCTGGACTCCTACGAGCAGTACTTC. It specifies CSVLGFLDSYEQYF. The J gene is TRBJ2-7, the V gene TRBV29-1; perhaps TRBD2 as D (5 bases). The CDR3 extends over 14 amino acids. In germline, CDR1 is SQVTM, CDR2 ANQGSEA. The V gene lost 6 bases and the J gene lost 0 bases, with 15 bases spanning the gap.